This TCR beta chain came from a study of cytomegalovirus exposure and HLA in healthy donors. Data came from immunoSEQ multiplex PCR; TCRdb stores just in-frame clones and leaves some out. The table records some 130,000 clones, roughly 89% of them present only once. This clone showed up just once. The clonotype comes from a woman younger than 30 in good health and CMV-seronegative. Sequencing used PBMCs.

The CDR3 reads CASTDLLAGDTQYF. The CDR3 bases are TGTGCCAGCACCGACCTACTGGCGGGAGATACGCAGTATTTT. The gene calls are TRBV6-1 and TRBJ2-3; perhaps TRBD2 as D (5 bases). CDR3 length: 14 amino acids. Trimming shortened V by 7 bases and J by 5 bases, and 16 bases separated the two germline ends. From germline, CDR1 is MNHNS and CDR2 SASEGT.